Listed below are T cell receptor beta chains from one sample, sequenced in a study of cytomegalovirus exposure and HLA in healthy donors. Using immunoSEQ multiplex PCR, the repertoire was profiled, and TCRdb retains in-frame clones only, with some absent. Among 150,000 to 200,000 clones listed, around three quarters were seen once. Sequenced sample: PBMCs. These receptors all come from a man in his thirties or forties in good health and CMV-seronegative. The conserved cysteine and the conserved F or W are not part of the CDR3 here.

V	J	CDR3
TRBV28	TRBJ2-5	ASSIRIWDRSQETQY
TRBV4-1	TRBJ2-3	ASSQEYTDTQY
TRBV27	TRBJ2-1	ASSWNTGVNEQF
TRBV10-3	TRBJ2-3	AISESLNTDTQY
TRBV10-2	NA	ASTSLDRGPSYEQY
TRBV29-1	TRBJ2-1	SVDKLAGYNEQF
TRBV2	TRBJ2-2	ASRDNAGELF
TRBV5-1	TRBJ2-7	ASSLEILAGQLYEQY
TRBV5-4	TRBJ2-7	ASSSGTSGRKEQY
TRBV7-9	TRBJ2-6	ASSLDGLRGANVLT
TRBV19	TRBJ1-5	ASSIRDSQNQPQH
TRBV7-9	TRBJ2-7	ASSSSTRASLSYEQY
TRBV7-9	TRBJ2-7	ASSLALNLAGVAYEQY
TRBV28	TRBJ1-5	ASRTGRESQPQH
TRBV7-9	TRBJ2-7	ASSLNRGMGYEQY
TRBV19	TRBJ1-5	ASSIVTRNSNQPQH
TRBV28	TRBJ2-1	ASSSDRGLFRIGEQF